This TCR beta chain is drawn from a study of cytomegalovirus exposure and HLA in healthy donors. Study conclusions and caveats: A later analysis reportedly found that, within productive TCRs, an Asian-associated ancestry cluster had fewer N-insertions than the mean observed across the approximately 600 donors.

With regard to this clone: The antigen is unknown. At the DNA level, this CDR3 is encoded by other sequences in the same sample as well.

Germline CDR1 SGHRS, CDR2 YFSETQ. The CDR3 runs to 15 residues. V was pared by 0 bases and J by 5 bases, with 15 bases between. Both 60 Vbeta primers and 13 Jbeta primers went into the PCR. The repertoire was sequenced with immunoSEQ multiplex PCR; TCRdb's copy has only in-frame clones and lacks some. Its clone listing holds tens of thousands of clones. The specimen sequenced was PBMCs. The rearrangement uses TRBV5-1 and TRBJ2-7, with a tentative D call TRBD2 (5 bases). This sequence was found in a woman aged 40 to 49 in good health and CMV-seronegative. The CDR3 nucleotides read TGCGCCAGCAGCTTGGTCCTAGCCTTAGGAGACGAGCAGTACTTC. This translates into CASSLVLALGDEQYF.